This TCR beta chain stems from a study of early T cells in non-severe SARS-CoV-2 infection (dated by TCRdb to about 2021). Describing the broader study: TCR sequencing used bulk RNA from unsorted whole blood, so alpha and beta chains could not be paired.

The research as a whole found: VDJdb matching was skewed toward anti-spike CD8 responses, so virus-specific expansions were likely underestimated and private and CD4 specificities were missed.

Receptor libraries were prepared by 5' RACE. The instrument given in TCRdb is NextSeq 500. To correct for sequencing error and PCR bias, the TCR library protocol tagged individual cDNA molecules with unique molecular identifiers. Both TCR alpha and beta chains were sequenced, and tight co-correlation was observed between alpha and beta sequence abundances in each sample. The study's processing was this. V gene, J gene and CDR3 annotation of TCR sequences was performed with Decombinator V4. TCRs were defined as expanded if a significant change between any two time points was detected under a Poisson model with p below 0.0001. TCR abundances were normalised to the total number of TCRs sequenced per sample and expressed as counts per million. TRAV1-2 paired with TRAJ12, TRAJ20 or TRAJ33 defined MAIT TCRs, while TRAV10 paired with TRAJ18 defined iNKT TCRs. VDJdb, accessed on 1 November 2021, was searched for TCRs annotated for CMV, EBV and SARS-CoV-2, and TCRs annotated for more than one antigen were excluded. Using fastp trimming at Q25 and MiXCR clonotype assembly, TCRdb reanalyzed the public sequencing data and kept in-frame beta chains. Each CDR3 protein gets just one entry, which takes the most common genes and DNA from the rows behind it. The V and J calls come from TCRdb's annotation, not from the publication. This sample holds about 80,000 distinct CDR3 sequences; less than 8% were observed only once. The ten largest account for about 7.8% of the sample.

Set within a cohort of healthcare workers in London, UK, this nested case-control study involved weekly PCR testing of nasopharyngeal swabs along with blood sampling. Between 23 and 31 March 2020, the week of the UK lockdown, healthcare workers were enrolled and then followed up weekly for as long as 16 weeks. This clonotype came up many times. Its antigen specificity is not known. No much larger clone exists at a distance of one base, and base qualities are not known. Trimming removed 6 bases from V and 5 bases from J; the gene matches leave 7 bases unexplained. The germline V gene supplies CDR1 ENHRY and CDR2 SYGVKD. The CDR3, cysteine through phenylalanine, is 14 amino acids long. Only the CDR3 DNA is retained, 42 bases long and in frame from the first base.

The chain is assembled from TRBV10-3 and TRBJ2-7; TRBD1 fits 10 bases in the junction. This clonotype originated in an adult who was a healthcare worker with PCR-confirmed SARS-CoV-2 infection or an uninfected control (not recorded which). Sequencing was carried out using whole blood. The DNA is as follows: TGTGCCATCAGCATGACAGGGGGCGAGGACGAGCAGTACTTC. Translated, this is CAISMTGGEDEQYF.